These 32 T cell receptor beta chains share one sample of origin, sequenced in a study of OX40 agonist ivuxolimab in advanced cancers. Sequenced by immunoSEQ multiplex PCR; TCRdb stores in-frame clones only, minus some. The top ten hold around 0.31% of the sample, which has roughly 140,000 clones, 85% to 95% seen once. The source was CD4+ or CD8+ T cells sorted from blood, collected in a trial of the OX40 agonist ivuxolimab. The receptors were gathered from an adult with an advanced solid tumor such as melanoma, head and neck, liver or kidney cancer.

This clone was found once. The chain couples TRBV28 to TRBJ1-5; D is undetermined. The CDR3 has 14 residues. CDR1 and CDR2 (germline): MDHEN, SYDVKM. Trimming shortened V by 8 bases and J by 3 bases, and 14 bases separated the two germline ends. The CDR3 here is CASRGYSSNQPQHF. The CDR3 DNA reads TGTGCCAGCCGAGGGTACAGCTCCAATCAGCCCCAGCATTTT. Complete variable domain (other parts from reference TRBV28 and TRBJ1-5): DVKVTQSSRYLVKRTGEKVFLECVQDMDHENMFWYRQDPGLGLRLIYFSYDVKMKEKGDIPEGYSVSREKKERFSLILESASTNQTSMYLCASRGYSSNQPQHFGDGTRLSIL.

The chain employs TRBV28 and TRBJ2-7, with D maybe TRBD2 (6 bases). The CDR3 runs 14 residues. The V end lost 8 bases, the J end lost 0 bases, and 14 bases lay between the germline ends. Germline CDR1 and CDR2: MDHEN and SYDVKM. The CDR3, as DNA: TGTGCCAGCTGCTGCAGCGGGCTCTCCTACGAGCAGTACTTC. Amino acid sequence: CASCCSGLSYEQYF.

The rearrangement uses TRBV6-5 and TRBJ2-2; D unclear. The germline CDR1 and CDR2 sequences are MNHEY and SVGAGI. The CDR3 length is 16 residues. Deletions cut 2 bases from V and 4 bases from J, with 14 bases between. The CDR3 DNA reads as TGTGCCAGCAGTTACCCGAGTGGGCGCGGCACCGGGGAGCTGTTTTTT. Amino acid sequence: CASSYPSGRGTGELFF.

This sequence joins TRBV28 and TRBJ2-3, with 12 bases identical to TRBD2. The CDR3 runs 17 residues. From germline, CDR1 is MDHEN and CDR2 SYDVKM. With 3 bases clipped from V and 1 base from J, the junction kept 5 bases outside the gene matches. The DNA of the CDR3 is TGTGCCAGCAGTTTCATGGCTAGCGGGAGGGGCACAGATACGCAGTATTTT. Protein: CASSFMASGRGTDTQYF.

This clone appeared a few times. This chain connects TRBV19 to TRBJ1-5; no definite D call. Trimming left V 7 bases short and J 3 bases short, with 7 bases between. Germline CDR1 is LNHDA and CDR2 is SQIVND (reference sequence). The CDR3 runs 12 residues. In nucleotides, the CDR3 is TGTGCCAGTACTCGGAACAATCAGCCCCAGCATTTT. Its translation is CASTRNNQPQHF.

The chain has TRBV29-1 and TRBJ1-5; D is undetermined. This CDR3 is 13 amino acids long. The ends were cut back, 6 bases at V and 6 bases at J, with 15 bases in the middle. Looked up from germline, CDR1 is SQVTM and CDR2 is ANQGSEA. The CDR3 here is CSVRHSEVQPQHF. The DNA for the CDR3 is TGCAGCGTCCGTCACTCAGAAGTTCAGCCCCAGCATTTT.

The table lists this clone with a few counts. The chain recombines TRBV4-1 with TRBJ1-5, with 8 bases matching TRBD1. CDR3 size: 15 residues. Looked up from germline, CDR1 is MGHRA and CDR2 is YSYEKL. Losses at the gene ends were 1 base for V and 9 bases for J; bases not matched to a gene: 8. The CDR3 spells CASSQVGTGGVPQHF. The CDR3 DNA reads TGCGCCAGCAGCCAAGTAGGGACAGGTGGTGTGCCCCAGCATTTT.

For the CDR3, the DNA is TGTGCCAGCAGCTTAGGACTAGCGGGAGCGGCAGATACGCAGTATTTT. This codes for CASSLGLAGAADTQYF. The chain couples TRBV5-4 to TRBJ2-3; 13 bases align to TRBD2. The V segment lost 2 bases and the J segment 4 bases; nucleotides outside the gene matches: 4. Germline-derived CDR1 and CDR2 are SGHNT and YYREEE (reference sequence). The CDR3 runs to 16 residues.

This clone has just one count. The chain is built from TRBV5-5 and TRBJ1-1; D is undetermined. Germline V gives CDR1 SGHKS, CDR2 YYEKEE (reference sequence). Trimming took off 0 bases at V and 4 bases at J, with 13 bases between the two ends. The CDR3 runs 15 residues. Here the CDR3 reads CASSLALGWGTEAFF. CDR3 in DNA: TGTGCCAGCAGCTTGGCCCTAGGGTGGGGCACTGAAGCTTTCTTT.

DNA of the CDR3: TGTGCCATCAGACGCGACCTAGCCTATGGCTACACCTTC. It encodes CAIRRDLAYGYTF. The gene calls are TRBV10-3 and TRBJ1-2; D not certain. Germline loops: CDR1 ENHRY, CDR2 SYGVKD. Trimming cost V 6 bases and J 4 bases, with 12 bases left between them. This CDR3 region has 13 residues.

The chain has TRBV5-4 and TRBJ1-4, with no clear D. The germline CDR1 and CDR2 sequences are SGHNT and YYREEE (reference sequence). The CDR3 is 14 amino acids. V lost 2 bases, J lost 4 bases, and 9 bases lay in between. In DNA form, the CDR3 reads TGTGCCAGCAGCTTCCAGGCTCATAATGAAAAACTGTTTTTT. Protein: CASSFQAHNEKLFF.

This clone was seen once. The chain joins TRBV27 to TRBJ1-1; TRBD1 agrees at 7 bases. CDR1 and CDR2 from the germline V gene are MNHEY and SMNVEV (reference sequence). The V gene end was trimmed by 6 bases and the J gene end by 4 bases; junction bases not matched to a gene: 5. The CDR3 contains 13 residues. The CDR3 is CASRHTGATEAFF. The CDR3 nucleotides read TGTGCCAGCAGACATACAGGGGCCACTGAAGCTTTCTTT.

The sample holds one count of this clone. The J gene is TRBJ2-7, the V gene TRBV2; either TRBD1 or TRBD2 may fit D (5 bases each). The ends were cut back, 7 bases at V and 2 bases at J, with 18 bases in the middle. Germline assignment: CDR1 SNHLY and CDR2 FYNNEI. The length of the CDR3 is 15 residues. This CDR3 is CASTSLRDGPYEQYF. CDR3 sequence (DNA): TGTGCCAGCACCTCCCTCCGGGACGGACCCTACGAGCAGTACTTC.

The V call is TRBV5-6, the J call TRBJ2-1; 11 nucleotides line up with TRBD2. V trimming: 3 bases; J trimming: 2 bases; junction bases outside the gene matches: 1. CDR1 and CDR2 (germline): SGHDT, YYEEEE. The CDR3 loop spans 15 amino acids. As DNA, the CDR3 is TGTGCCAGCAGCTCTAGCGGGAGGCCCTACAATGAGCAGTTCTTC. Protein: CASSSSGRPYNEQFF.

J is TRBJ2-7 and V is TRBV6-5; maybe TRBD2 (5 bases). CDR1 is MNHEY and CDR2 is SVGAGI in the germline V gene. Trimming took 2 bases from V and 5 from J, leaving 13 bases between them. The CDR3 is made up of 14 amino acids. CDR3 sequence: CASSYRQGRDEQYF. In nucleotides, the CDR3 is TGTGCCAGCAGTTACCGCCAAGGGCGGGACGAGCAGTACTTC.

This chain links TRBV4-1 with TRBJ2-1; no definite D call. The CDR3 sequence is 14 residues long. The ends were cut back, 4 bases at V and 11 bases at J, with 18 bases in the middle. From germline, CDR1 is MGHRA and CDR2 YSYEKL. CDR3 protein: CASSPPPQPDQQFF. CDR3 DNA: TGCGCCAGCAGCCCCCCACCCCAACCAGACCAGCAGTTCTTC.

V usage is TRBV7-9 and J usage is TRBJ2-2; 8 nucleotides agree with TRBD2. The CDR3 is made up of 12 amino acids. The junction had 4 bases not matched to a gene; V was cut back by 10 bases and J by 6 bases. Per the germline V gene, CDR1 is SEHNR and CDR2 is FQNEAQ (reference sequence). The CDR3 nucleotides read TGTGCCACCCAGCGGGAGTCCGGGGAGCTGTTTTTT. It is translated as CATQRESGELFF.

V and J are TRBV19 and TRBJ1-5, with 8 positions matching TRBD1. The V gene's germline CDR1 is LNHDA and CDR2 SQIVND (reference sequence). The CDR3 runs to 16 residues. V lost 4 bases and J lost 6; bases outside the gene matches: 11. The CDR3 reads CASSTDRRTGFQPQHF. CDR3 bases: TGTGCCAGTAGTACCGACCGAAGGACAGGGTTTCAGCCCCAGCATTTT.

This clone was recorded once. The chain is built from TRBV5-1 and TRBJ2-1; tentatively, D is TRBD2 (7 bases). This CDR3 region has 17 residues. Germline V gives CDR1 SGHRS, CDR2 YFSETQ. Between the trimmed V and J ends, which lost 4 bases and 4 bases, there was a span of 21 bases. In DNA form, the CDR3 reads TGCGCCAGCAGCGTGGGCTCAAGGGCGGGGGCTTACAATGAGCAGTTCTTC. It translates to CASSVGSRAGAYNEQFF.

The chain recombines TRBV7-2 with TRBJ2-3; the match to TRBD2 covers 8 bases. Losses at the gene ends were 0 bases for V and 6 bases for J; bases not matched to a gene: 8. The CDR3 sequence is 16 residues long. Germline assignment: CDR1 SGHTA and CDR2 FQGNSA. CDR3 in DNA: TGTGCCAGCAGCTTAGCGGGGACTAGGGGGAAGGATACGCAGTATTTT. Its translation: CASSLAGTRGKDTQYF. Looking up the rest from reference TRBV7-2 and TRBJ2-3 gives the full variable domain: GAGVSQSPSNKVTEKGKDVELRCDPISGHTALYWYRQSLGQGLEFLIYFQGNSAPDKSGLPSDRFSAERTGGSVSTLTIQRTQQEDSAVYLCASSLAGTRGKDTQYFGPGTRLTVL.

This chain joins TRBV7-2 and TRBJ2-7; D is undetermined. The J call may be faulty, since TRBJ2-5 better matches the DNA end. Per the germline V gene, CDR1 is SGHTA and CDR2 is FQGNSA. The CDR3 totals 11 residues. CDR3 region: CASSSQETQYF. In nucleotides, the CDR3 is TGTGCCAGCAGCTCCCAAGAGACCCAGTACTTC.

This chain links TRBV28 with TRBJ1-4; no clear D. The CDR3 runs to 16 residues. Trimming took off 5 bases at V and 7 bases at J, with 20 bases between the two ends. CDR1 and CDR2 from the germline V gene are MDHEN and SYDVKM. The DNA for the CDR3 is TGTGCCAGCAGTCCGCCGGACCGGGGTAACAGTGAAAAACTGTTTTTT. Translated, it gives CASSPPDRGNSEKLFF.

CDR3 coding DNA: TGTGCCGCCTGGGACAGGAACTATGGCTACACCTTC. It is translated as CAAWDRNYGYTF. The J gene is TRBJ1-2, the V gene TRBV28; 8 bases map to TRBD1. V lost 11 bases and J lost 2; bases outside the gene matches: 4. The CDR3 sequence is 12 residues long. CDR1 and CDR2 (germline): MDHEN, SYDVKM.

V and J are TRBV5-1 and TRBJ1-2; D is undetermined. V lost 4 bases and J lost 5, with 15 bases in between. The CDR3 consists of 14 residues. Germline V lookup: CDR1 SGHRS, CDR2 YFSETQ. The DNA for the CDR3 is TGCGCCAGCAGCCCCGGTGGGGATTTTTATGGCTACACCTTC. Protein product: CASSPGGDFYGYTF.

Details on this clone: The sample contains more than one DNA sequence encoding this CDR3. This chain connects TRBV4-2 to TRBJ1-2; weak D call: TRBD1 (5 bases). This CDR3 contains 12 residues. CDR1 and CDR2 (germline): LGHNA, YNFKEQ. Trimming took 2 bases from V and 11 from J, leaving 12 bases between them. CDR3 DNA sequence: TGTGCCAGCAGCCAACTGGACAAAGGTTACACCTTC. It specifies CASSQLDKGYTF.

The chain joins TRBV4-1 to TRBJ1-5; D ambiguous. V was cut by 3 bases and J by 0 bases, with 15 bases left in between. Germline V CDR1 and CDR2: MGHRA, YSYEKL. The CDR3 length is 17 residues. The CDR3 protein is CASSHTHGRNSNQPQHF. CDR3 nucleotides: TGCGCCAGCAGCCACACACACGGACGGAATAGCAATCAGCCCCAGCATTTT.

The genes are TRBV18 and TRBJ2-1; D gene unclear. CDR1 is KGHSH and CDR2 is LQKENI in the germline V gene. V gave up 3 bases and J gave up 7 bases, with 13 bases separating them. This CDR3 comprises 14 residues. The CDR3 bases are TGTGCCAGCTCACCCCGGGCCGAAGGGAATGAGCAGTTCTTC. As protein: CASSPRAEGNEQFF.

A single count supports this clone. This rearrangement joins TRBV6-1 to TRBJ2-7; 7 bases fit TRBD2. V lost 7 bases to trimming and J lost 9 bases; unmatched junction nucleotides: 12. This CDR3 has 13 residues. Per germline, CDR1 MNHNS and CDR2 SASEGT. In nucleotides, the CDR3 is TGTGCCAGCACCACAGAGATGAGACTAGCGCAGTACTTC. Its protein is CASTTEMRLAQYF.

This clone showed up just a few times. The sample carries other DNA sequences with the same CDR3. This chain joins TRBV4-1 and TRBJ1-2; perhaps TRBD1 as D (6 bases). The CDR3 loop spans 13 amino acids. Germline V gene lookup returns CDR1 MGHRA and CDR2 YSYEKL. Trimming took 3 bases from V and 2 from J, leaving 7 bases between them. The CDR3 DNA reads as TGCGCCAGCAGCCAGGACAGAAACTATGGCTACACCTTC. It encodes CASSQDRNYGYTF.

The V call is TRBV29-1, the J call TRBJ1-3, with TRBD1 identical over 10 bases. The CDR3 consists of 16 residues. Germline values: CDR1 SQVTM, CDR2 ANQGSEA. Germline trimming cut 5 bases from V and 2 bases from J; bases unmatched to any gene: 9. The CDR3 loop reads CSVLAGQGLAGNTIYF. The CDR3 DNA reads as TGCAGCGTTTTAGCGGGACAGGGGCTGGCTGGAAACACCATATATTTT. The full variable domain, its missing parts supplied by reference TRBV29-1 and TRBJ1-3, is SAVISQKPSRDICQRGTSLTIQCQVDSQVTMMFWYRQQPGQSLTLIATANQGSEATYESGFVIDKFPISRPNLTFSTLTVSNMSPEDSSIYLCSVLAGQGLAGNTIYFGEGSWLTVV.

In DNA form, the CDR3 reads TGTGCCAGCGCTGACTACGAGCAGTACTTC. Translating gives CASADYEQYF. The V and J genes are TRBV7-8 and TRBJ2-7, with D unresolved. V was trimmed by 8 bases and J by 3 bases, leaving 5 bases between them. The V gene's germline CDR1 is SGHVS and CDR2 FQNEAQ. The CDR3 runs 10 residues.

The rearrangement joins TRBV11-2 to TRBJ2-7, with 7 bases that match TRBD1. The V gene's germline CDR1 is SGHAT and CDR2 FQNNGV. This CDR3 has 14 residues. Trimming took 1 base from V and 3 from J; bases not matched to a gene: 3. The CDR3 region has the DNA TGTGCCAGCAGCTTAGTAGGGGACAGCTACGAGCAGTACTTC. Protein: CASSLVGDSYEQYF.